The 21 T cell receptor beta chains below were found in one sample sequenced in a study of shared clonotypes between healthy human individuals (dated by TCRdb to the early 2020s). To prepare the library, the immunoSEQ multiplex PCR assay was applied. The immuneACCESS repertoire file appears here via TCRdb, limited to in-frame rearrangements. These files lack a portion of the clones; in checked studies, under half of the deficit traces to unresolved V genes, and the cause of the others is not known. The sample table shows hundreds of thousands of clones, and roughly 95% are seen once. The top ten hold less than 0.13% of the sample. CD8 naive samples were CD45RO-negative cells positively selected for CCR7, giving a CD45RA+CCR7+ population that excluded TemRA cells. The sample comprised naive CD8+ T cells sorted from blood. Per the publication, the cell subset or site label means: CD45RA+CCR7+. These receptors originate from a woman in her 30s in good health.

This clone occurred once. V and J are TRBV4-1 and TRBJ2-1; D ambiguous. V was pared by 0 bases and J by 3 bases, with 9 bases between. Germline V CDR1 and CDR2: MGHRA, YSYEKL. The CDR3 has 15 amino acids. The DNA of the CDR3 is TGCGCCAGCAGCCAAGATTGGGCTAGCTACAATGAGCAGTTCTTC. Amino acids: CASSQDWASYNEQFF.

The chain combines TRBV5-1 with TRBJ1-2, with a tentative D call TRBD1 (6 bases). Germline CDR1 reads SGHRS; CDR2 reads YFSETQ. The V and J ends lost 0 bases and 6 bases respectively, with 12 bases between them. The CDR3 spans 14 residues. The CDR3 bases are TGCGCCAGCAGCTTGGTACGGGGGCGGAATGGCTACACCTTC. Encoded protein: CASSLVRGRNGYTF.

The chain has TRBV27 and TRBJ2-7, with unresolved D. The CDR3 loop spans 12 amino acids. V was shortened by 2 bases and J by 6 bases, with 8 bases between the two germline ends. Per the germline V gene, CDR1 is MNHEY and CDR2 is SMNVEV (reference sequence). CDR3 sequence: CASSLNYGEQYF. The CDR3 nucleotides read TGTGCCAGCAGTTTAAACTACGGCGAGCAGTACTTC.

This rearrangement joins TRBV9 to TRBJ2-2, with 10 nucleotides matching TRBD2. V lost 3 bases to trimming and J lost 7 bases; unmatched junction nucleotides: 18. The CDR3 has 19 amino acids. From germline, CDR1 is SGDLS and CDR2 YYNGEE. In DNA form, the CDR3 reads TGTGCCAGCAGCGCATCTCATCTAGCGGGAGTGGTTGAAAGCGGGGAGCTGTTTTTT. Its translation is CASSASHLAGVVESGELFF. Together with reference TRBV9 and TRBJ2-2, the CDR3 gives the full variable domain: DSGVTQTPKHLITATGQRVTLRCSPRSGDLSVYWYQQSLDQGLQFLIQYYNGEERAKGNILERFSAQQFPDLHSELNLSSLELGDSALYFCASSASHLAGVVESGELFFGEGSRLTVL.

J is TRBJ2-7 and V is TRBV6-6; D gene unclear. Trimming removed 0 bases from V and 4 bases from J, with 13 bases in between. The CDR3 consists of 15 residues. The germline V gene has CDR1 MNHNY and CDR2 SVGAGI (reference sequence). CDR3 bases: TGTGCCAGCAGTTACTCGGACGGAAGTGGGTACGAGCAGTACTTC. Its translation: CASSYSDGSGYEQYF.

This clone has a single count. V is TRBV7-9 and J is TRBJ2-1; D might be TRBD2 (6 bases). The CDR3 is 14 amino acids. The germline V gene encodes CDR1 SEHNR and CDR2 FQNEAQ (reference sequence). V lost 1 base and J lost 5, with 9 bases in between. As DNA, the CDR3 is TGTGCCAGCAGCTTAGTGGTAGCGGACAATGAGCAGTTCTTC. This gives the protein CASSLVVADNEQFF. The entire variable domain, with the rest obtained from reference TRBV7-9 and TRBJ2-1, is as follows: DTGVSQNPRHKITKRGQNVTFRCDPISEHNRLYWYRQTLGQGPEFLTYFQNEAQLEKSRLLSDRFSAERPKGSFSTLEIQRTEQGDSAMYLCASSLVVADNEQFFGPGTRLTVL.

The chain carries TRBV10-2 and TRBJ2-7, with D perhaps assigned TRBD1 or TRBD2 (5 bases each). CDR1 and CDR2 from the germline V gene are WSHSY and SAAADI. Trimming cost V 8 bases and J 3 bases, with 11 bases left between them. This CDR3 spans 12 amino acids. The CDR3 region has the DNA TGCGCCAGCTCCGGGACCGTCTACGAGCAGTACTTC. Amino acids: CASSGTVYEQYF.

The chain carries TRBV7-9 and TRBJ2-7; possibly TRBD1 for D (6 bases). V was shortened by 7 bases and J by 2 bases, with 18 bases between the two germline ends. The CDR3 is made up of 15 amino acids. Looked up from germline, CDR1 is SEHNR and CDR2 is FQNEAQ (reference sequence). The CDR3 is CASTKSDRPPYEQYF. CDR3 coding DNA: TGTGCCAGCACCAAATCAGACAGGCCCCCCTACGAGCAGTACTTC.

V gene TRBV15 combines with J gene TRBJ2-1; 8 nucleotides line up with TRBD2. V shed 4 bases, J shed 9 bases, and the junction held 11 bases outside the gene matches. Germline CDR1 reads LNHNV; CDR2 reads YYDKDF (reference sequence). The CDR3 covers 15 residues. This chain's CDR3 is CATSKFRAGVFEQFF. Here the CDR3 DNA reads TGTGCCACCAGCAAGTTTCGAGCGGGAGTGTTTGAGCAGTTCTTC. The complete variable domain, with remaining parts taken from reference TRBV15 and TRBJ2-1, reads DAMVIQNPRYQVTQFGKPVTLSCSQTLNHNVMYWYQQKSSQAPKLLFHYYDKDFNNEADTPDNFQSRRPNTSFCFLDIRSPGLGDTAMYLCATSKFRAGVFEQFFGPGTRLTVL.

The V call is TRBV19, the J call TRBJ1-5, with 7 bases aligning to TRBD1. Germline V gene data show CDR1 as LNHDA and CDR2 as SQIVND (reference sequence). The CDR3 has 18 amino acids. With V trimmed by 3 bases and J by 2 bases, 13 bases remained unmatched. This CDR3 reads CASSMRAGGHGGNQPQHF. CDR3 sequence (DNA): TGTGCCAGTAGTATGAGGGCAGGGGGTCATGGTGGCAATCAGCCCCAGCATTTT. The complete variable domain, with remaining parts taken from reference TRBV19 and TRBJ1-5, reads DGGITQSPKYLFRKEGQNVTLSCEQNLNHDAMYWYRQDPGQGLRLIYYSQIVNDFQKGDIAEGYSVSREKKESFPLTVTSAQKNPTAFYLCASSMRAGGHGGNQPQHFGDGTRLSIL.

The gene calls are TRBV30 and TRBJ1-5; D not certain. V gave up 0 bases and J gave up 2 bases, with 26 bases separating them. The CDR3 covers 20 residues. Germline V gene data show CDR1 as GTSNPN and CDR2 as SVGIG (reference sequence). CDR3: CAWSVEFERLEDDCNQPQHF. Here the CDR3 DNA reads TGTGCCTGGAGTGTAGAGTTTGAGAGACTCGAAGACGATTGCAATCAGCCCCAGCATTTT.

In its sample, this clone was seen once. V is TRBV28 and J is TRBJ2-7; D is uncertain. Between the trimmed V and J ends, which lost 6 bases and 0 bases, there was a span of 18 bases. The germline CDR1 and CDR2 sequences are MDHEN and SYDVKM. The CDR3 has 16 residues. The CDR3 sequence: CASSTFPAKSSYEQYF. CDR3 DNA sequence: TGTGCCAGCAGCACCTTCCCCGCTAAGTCCTCCTACGAGCAGTACTTC.

The rearrangement links TRBV2 to TRBJ1-1; D not certain. The V gene lost 7 bases and the J gene lost 0 bases, with 12 bases spanning the gap. The CDR3 sequence is 14 residues long. CDR1 is SNHLY, CDR2 FYNNEI, per germline. The CDR3 loop reads CASTEGNMNTEAFF. The CDR3 nucleotides read TGTGCCAGCACGGAGGGAAATATGAACACTGAAGCTTTCTTT. Full variable domain (outside the CDR3, taken from reference TRBV2 and TRBJ1-1): EPEVTQTPSHQVTQMGQEVILRCVPISNHLYFYWYRQILGQKVEFLVSFYNNEISEKSEIFDDQFSVERPDGSNFTLKIRSTKLEDSAMYFCASTEGNMNTEAFFGQGTRLTVV.

This clone has a single count. The rearrangement joins TRBV10-1 to TRBJ2-7; 11 nucleotides line up with TRBD2. V was pared by 3 bases and J by 7 bases, with 2 bases of the junction left unmatched. The CDR3 length is 13 residues. Germline CDR1 and CDR2: WNHNN and SYGVQD (reference sequence). Here the CDR3 reads CASSDRLAGEQYF. CDR3 DNA: TGCGCCAGCAGTGACAGACTAGCGGGGGAGCAGTACTTC.

The V call is TRBV5-1, the J call TRBJ1-3; a possible D gene is TRBD1 (5 bases). Trimming removed 5 bases from V and 4 bases from J, with 19 bases in between. Germline assignment: CDR1 SGHRS and CDR2 YFSETQ. The CDR3 sequence is 16 residues long. CDR3 sequence (DNA): TGCGCCAGCAGTCCAATGCAGGGTGCCCTCGGAAACACCATATATTTT. The encoded protein is CASSPMQGALGNTIYF.

This chain connects TRBV27 to TRBJ2-7; D ambiguous. CDR1 MNHEY and CDR2 SMNVEV come from the germline V gene (reference sequence). Trimming took 0 bases from V and 3 from J, leaving 6 bases between them. This CDR3 has 13 amino acids. DNA for the CDR3: TGTGCCAGCAGTTTATCGATGAGCTACGAGCAGTACTTC. Translation gives CASSLSMSYEQYF.

CDR3 bases: TGTGCCAGCAGCCAACCCTCGAACACCGGGGAGCTGTTTTTT. Residues: CASSQPSNTGELFF. The chain recombines TRBV4-2 with TRBJ2-2, with D unresolved. The CDR3 sequence is 14 residues long. Looked up from germline, CDR1 is LGHNA and CDR2 is YNFKEQ. Trimming pared 2 bases from V and 0 bases from J, leaving 4 bases between.

The count of this clone is one. The V call is TRBV11-2, the J call TRBJ2-6; the D gene could be TRBD1 or TRBD2 (5 bases each). Trimming stripped 4 bases from V and 12 bases from J, with 19 bases between. Germline lookup yields CDR1 SGHAT and CDR2 FQNNGV. The CDR3 covers 15 residues. For the CDR3, the DNA is TGTGCCAGCAGCTATAACCCCGGGGCCCCCGGCGTCCTGACTTTC. Translated: CASSYNPGAPGVLTF.

The chain combines TRBV9 with TRBJ1-4; 7 bases are shared with TRBD1. Looked up from germline, CDR1 is SGDLS and CDR2 is YYNGEE. The CDR3 is 15 amino acids. Trimming at V came to 0 bases and at J to 8 bases, leaving 7 bases not matched to a gene. The DNA for the CDR3 is TGTGCCAGCAGCGTAGGGGAGGGGGCAGGGGAAAAACTGTTTTTT. Protein sequence: CASSVGEGAGEKLFF.

The genes are TRBV4-2 and TRBJ2-3, with 11 nucleotides matching TRBD1. This CDR3 has 16 residues. The germline gives CDR1 LGHNA, CDR2 YNFKEQ. The junction had 4 bases not matched to a gene; V was cut back by 2 bases and J by 3 bases. The CDR3 region is CASSQWTGGKTDTQYF. CDR3 bases: TGTGCCAGCAGCCAATGGACAGGGGGCAAGACAGATACGCAGTATTTT.

The chain joins TRBV9 to TRBJ2-2; 9 bases match TRBD1. Trimming at V came to 0 bases and at J to 6 bases, leaving 12 bases not matched to a gene. Germline-derived CDR1 and CDR2 are SGDLS and YYNGEE. This CDR3 has 18 residues. As DNA, the CDR3 is TGTGCCAGCAGCGTAGGATTTGCCGGGACAGGGTCCCCCGGGGAGCTGTTTTTT. This gives the protein CASSVGFAGTGSPGELFF.